This TCR beta chain originates from a study of shared clonotypes between healthy human individuals (dated by TCRdb to about 2020). Turning to the overall study: A couple of women and a few men aged 18 to 49 years were included in the cohort. To increase sequencing depth and limit assay-specific biases, different laboratories used diverse techniques to prepare libraries and sequence TCR repertoires. Between about 0.9 and 10 billion PBMCs per donor were obtained by leukapheresis. To estimate repertoire size and how much clonotypes are shared between individuals, the study performed deep sequencing of blood TCR repertoires from about five healthy adults. Per donor, three plates each were used for CD4 naive and CD4 memory, two for CD8 naive, and one for CD8 memory.

On this clone: Its target antigen remains unknown. No base quality values were provided; no much bigger clone lies one nucleotide off.

CD8 naive samples were CD45RO-negative cells positively selected for CCR7, giving a CD45RA+CCR7+ population that excluded TemRA cells. The donors were healthy, HIV-negative adults who had no recently reported acute infections or vaccinations. Every donor was a Caucasian adult residing in Nashville, Tennessee, USA. Blood was obtained by leukapheresis, after which PBMCs were separated by Ficoll-Histopaque density gradient centrifugation and cryopreserved in liquid nitrogen vapor phase. Purity and quantity of every magnetically sorted T cell population were checked by analytical flow cytometry. Each sorted fraction had its genomic DNA isolated and then quantified by UV absorbance on a Nanodrop 2000c. Using the deep immunoSEQ assay, multiplex PCR amplified TCR CDR3 regions from genomic DNA. Extracted genomic DNA from each cell subset was spread evenly across all wells of several immunoSEQ 96-well plates, with each plate serving as a replicate. For sorted subsets, each replicate PCR was loaded with about 200 ng genomic DNA, equivalent to 32,000 or so T cell genomes. The purified libraries were quantified using a Qubit 3.0 fluorometer, sized with a Bioanalyzer 2100, and then quantified again using the KAPA Library Quantification kit. Each immunoSEQ 96-well plate was sequenced on its own single-read 150-cycle Illumina NextSeq 550 flow cell. In the original analysis: Because the immunoSEQ output included only junctional sequences and no quality scores, the filtering could not be the same as the filtering used for full-length reads. To assign V/J genes and CDR3, sequences were annotated against IMGT germline references using PyIR, a Python wrapper for IgBLAST v1.9. Reads were removed for weak V/J assignments (E-value above 1e-6), missing CDR3, stop codons, out-of-frame junctions, or ambiguous translated residues. V3J clonotypes were defined as sequences sharing an identical inferred V gene, J gene, and CDR3 amino acid sequence. The percentage overlap between two repertoires was calculated by dividing the number of shared unique clonotypes by the size of the smaller repertoire. Repertoire richness was assessed with RTK rarefaction, the Chao1 estimator, and Recon v2.1 estimates of unobserved clonotypes. OLGA was used to compute generation probabilities for all TCRbeta clonotypes that the gDNA method yielded from a handful of donors. The table comes from immuneACCESS by way of TCRdb, which keeps in-frame sequences with V and J called. Part of the clones is missing from these tables; in studies checked, under half for an unresolved V gene and the rest for unknown reasons. Clone size and V and J calls were adopted from that table, with D and trimming inferred from the DNA. In this sample the table shows about 580,000 clones, 98% of which occur a single time. Roughly 0.29% of the sample is in the top ten clones.

What the study reported, not specific to this receptor: Pairwise subsampling led to the expectation that sequencing depth would affect the degree of clonotype sharing among donors. When several donors were compared, the shared fraction of clonotypes was around 4.6% for naive CD4, 3% to 4% for naive CD8, 2.3% for memory CD4, and about 0.36% for memory CD8. Compared with non-shared clonotypes, clonotypes shared by all four sorted-subset donors had higher generation probabilities. Naive subsets generally had larger estimated clonotype richness than memory subsets did. Even with the large sequencing depth, rarefaction of the sorted-subset datasets indicated that sequencing was incomplete. The genetic and exposure-history diversity represented was limited by the small number of donors. Sampling was limited to blood, and TCR repertoires in tissue likely differ from TCR repertoires in blood.

The sequenced sample was naive CD8+ T cells sorted from blood. Taken with the paper, the label for cell subset or site translates to: CD45RA+CCR7+. This receptor was taken from a man aged 30 to 45 in good health.

The DNA sequence reads TGTGCCTGGAGTGAAAGGGACTCGAATCCTTACGAGCAGTACTTC. This encodes CAWSERDSNPYEQYF. The chain joins TRBV30 to TRBJ2-7, with a tentative D gene TRBD2 over 6 matching bases. The CDR3 goes from the cysteine to the phenylalanine over 15 residues. Solely the CDR3 DNA is kept, with 45 bases framed from the first base. A distance of 17 bases separates the germline ends of V and J, which lose 1 base and 4 bases respectively. The germline V gene (reference sequence) specifies GTSNPN as CDR1 and SVGIG as CDR2.